This T cell receptor (beta chain) was recovered during a study of vaccination effects on CD4 cells after COVID-19. Data came from immunoSEQ multiplex PCR; TCRdb stores just in-frame clones and leaves some out. Among tens of thousands of clones listed, 76% were seen once. As to this clone: Its cognate antigen is unknown.

Viral peptide pool expansion of antigen-specific CD4+ T cells preceded sequencing in the ViraFEST assay. With approximately 10 days of culture completed, CD4+ T cells were isolated. Participants got two doses of BNT162b2 or mRNA-1273 vaccine. Vaccinated recipients, who were negative for nucleocapsid antibodies, had no history of SARS-CoV-2 infection. The material sequenced was CD4+ T cells from PBMCs cultured with HCoV-OC43 spike peptides, taken after COVID-19 vaccination. Subset noted: HCoV-OC43 spike overlapping peptide pool stimulation. This receptor was obtained from a human donor who received a COVID-19 vaccine.

CDR3 nucleotide sequence: TGTGCCAGAAGCTACGAAGGGGATAGACAGGCCCTGAAGAATTCACCCCTCCACTTT. As protein: CARSYEGDRQALKNSPLHF. The chain employs TRBV5-3 and TRBJ1-6; possibly TRBD1 for D (6 bases). TRBV5-3 is an ORF, and what it does is uncertain. V was pared by 3 bases and J by 7 bases, with 26 bases between. The CDR3 consists of 19 residues.